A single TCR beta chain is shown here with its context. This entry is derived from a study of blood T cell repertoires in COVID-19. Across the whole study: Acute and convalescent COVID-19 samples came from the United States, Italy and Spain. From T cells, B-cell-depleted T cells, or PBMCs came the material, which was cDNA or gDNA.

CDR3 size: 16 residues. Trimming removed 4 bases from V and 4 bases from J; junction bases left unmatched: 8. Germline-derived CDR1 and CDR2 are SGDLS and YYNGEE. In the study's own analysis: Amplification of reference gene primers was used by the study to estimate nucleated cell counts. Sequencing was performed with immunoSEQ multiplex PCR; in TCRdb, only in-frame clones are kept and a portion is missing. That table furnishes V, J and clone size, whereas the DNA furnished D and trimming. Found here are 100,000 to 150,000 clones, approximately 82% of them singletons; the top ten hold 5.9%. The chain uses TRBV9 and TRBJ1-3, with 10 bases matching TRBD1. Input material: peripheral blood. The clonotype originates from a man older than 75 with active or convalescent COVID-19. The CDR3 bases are TGTGCCAGCAGCCCCGGGACAGGGGCCTCCGGAAACACCATATATTTT. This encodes CASSPGTGASGNTIYF.